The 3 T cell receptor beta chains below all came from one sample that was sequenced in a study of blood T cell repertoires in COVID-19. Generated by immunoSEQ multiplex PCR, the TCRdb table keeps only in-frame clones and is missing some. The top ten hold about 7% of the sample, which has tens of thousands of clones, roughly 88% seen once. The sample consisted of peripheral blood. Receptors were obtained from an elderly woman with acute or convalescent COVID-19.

The DNA of the CDR3 is TGTGCCTGGAGTGTTGGACAGGGGGCTGGAAACACCATATATTTT. Its protein is CAWSVGQGAGNTIYF. The rearrangement links TRBV30 to TRBJ1-3; 10 bases are shared with TRBD1. Per germline, CDR1 GTSNPN and CDR2 SVGIG (reference sequence). The CDR3 is 15 amino acids. The V gene end was trimmed by 0 bases and the J gene end by 2 bases; junction bases not matched to a gene: 1. The full variable domain, completed using reference TRBV30 and TRBJ1-3, is SQTIHQWPATLVQPVGSPLSLECTVEGTSNPNLYWYRQAAGRGLQLLFYSVGIGQISSEVPQNLSASRPQDRQFILSSKKLLLSDSGFYLCAWSVGQGAGNTIYFGEGSWLTVV.

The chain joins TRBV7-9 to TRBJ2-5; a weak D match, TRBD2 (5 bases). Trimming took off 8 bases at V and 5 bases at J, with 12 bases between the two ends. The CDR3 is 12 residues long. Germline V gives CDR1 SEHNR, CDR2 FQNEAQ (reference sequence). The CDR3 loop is CASHGLGETQYF. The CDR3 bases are TGTGCCAGCCATGGACTGGGTGAGACCCAGTACTTC.

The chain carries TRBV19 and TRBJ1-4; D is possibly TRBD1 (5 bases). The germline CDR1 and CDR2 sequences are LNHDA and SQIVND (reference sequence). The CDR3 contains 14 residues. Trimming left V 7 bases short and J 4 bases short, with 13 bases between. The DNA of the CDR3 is TGTGCCAGTAATCGCGACAGAAATAATGAAAAACTGTTTTTT. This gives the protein CASNRDRNNEKLFF.